Listed below are T cell receptor beta chains from one sample, sequenced in a study of T cell therapy after organ transplantation. The antigens of these receptors remain unknown. Clones were sequenced by immunoSEQ multiplex PCR, and TCRdb holds only the in-frame ones, with some missing. The top ten clones hold around two fifths of a sample with over 1,000 clones, about three quarters of them seen once. This specimen was CD8+ T cells from blood, taken before autologous CMV-specific T cell therapy. These receptors were taken from a human patient who had received a solid organ transplant and had CMV disease. Each CDR3 is given with its conserved first and last residue. The order of the fields is D gene, V gene, J gene, CDR3 length, clone size, CDR3 DNA, CDR3 protein. A D gene is named only where the DNA matches it firmly. Only part of the rows carry a size: once, few, many, or a class if the clone is expanded.

.	TRBV2	TRBJ2-4	13	.	TGTGCCAGCAGTGACTCGGCGCAGGACATTCAGTACTTC	CASSDSAQDIQYF
TRBD1	TRBV19	TRBJ2-7	15	.	TGTGCCAGTAGTATGGGACAGGGGAATTCCTACGAGCAGTACTTC	CASSMGQGNSYEQYF
TRBD1	TRBV5-3	TRBJ1-1	15	.	TGTGCCAGCAGCTCCTCACAGGGGGGGAACACTGAAGCTTTCTTT	CASSSSQGGNTEAFF
.	TRBV5-4	TRBJ1-2	15	.	TGCGCCAGCAGCCAAGTTATGGCAGCTAACTATGGCTACACCTTC	CASSQVMAANYGYTF
.	TRBV6-5	TRBJ2-5	14	.	TGTGCCAGCCAGGGGGACTACTCCCAAGAGACCCAGTACTTC	CASQGDYSQETQYF
.	TRBV5-4	TRBJ2-6	15	large	TGTGCCACCGTCTCCCCGGTTTCTGGGGCCAACGTCCTGACTTTC	CATVSPVSGANVLTF
TRBD2	TRBV7-8	TRBJ2-1	19	.	TGTGCCAGCAGCTTACCGAGGTCGGCTAGCGGGAGTCTTTTGGATGAGCAGTTCTTC	CASSLPRSASGSLLDEQFF
TRBD2	TRBV27	TRBJ2-1	15	.	TGTGCCAGCAGTTTAGGGACTAGCGGTTACAATGAGCAGTTCTTC	CASSLGTSGYNEQFF
TRBD2	TRBV19	TRBJ2-3	16	.	TGTGCCAGTACTATCGGACTAGCGGGAGGAGGAGATACGCAGTATTTT	CASTIGLAGGGDTQYF
TRBD1	TRBV5-6	TRBJ1-1	15	.	TGTGCCAGCAGCTCCTCACAGGGGGGGAACACTGAAGCTTTCTTT	CASSSSQGGNTEAFF
TRBD2	TRBV5-5	TRBJ2-7	14	.	TGTGCCAGCAGCTTGCCTAGCGGGAGCGGCGAGCAGTACTTC	CASSLPSGSGEQYF
.	TRBV18	TRBJ2-6	18	.	TGTGCCAGCTCAACACCCTGGGATTTACAAAGTCGGGCCAACGTCCTGACTTTC	CASSTPWDLQSRANVLTF
.	TRBV7-8	TRBJ2-7	15	once	TGTGCCAGCAGCTTCCTTGGCGGGATAACCCACGAGCAGTACTTC	CASSFLGGITHEQYF